This T cell receptor beta chain was identified in a study of response to subunit inactivated influenza vaccine. Findings and limits, study-wide: The authors put forward the suggestion that each seasonal influenza vaccination may bring in only a limited number of new T cells.

Germline loops: CDR1 LNHNV, CDR2 YYDKDF (reference sequence). The CDR3 runs to 16 residues. The V end was cut by 1 base, the J end by 5 bases, with 15 bases between. TCRdb re-called the RT-PCR reads through MiXCR, storing one row per CDR3 protein. The table has about 160,000 distinct CDR3 sequences, roughly a tenth seen once. Regarding this clonotype: Its target is not known.

The chain has TRBV15 and TRBJ2-1, with D tentatively TRBD1 (6 bases). Sequencing used non-naive T cells sorted from PBMCs, obtained around seven weeks after vaccination. The origin of this receptor is a man aged 45-65 years who received an inactivated influenza vaccine. CDR3 in amino acids: CATSRGTGWPHNEQFF. As DNA, the CDR3 is TGTGCCACCAGCAGAGGAACAGGGTGGCCCCACAATGAGCAGTTCTTC.